Described below is a single TCR beta chain sequence and its context. TEMRA cells were FACS-enriched and CD8+ and CD4+ T cells negatively isolated. With random hexamers, roughly 0.45 to 1 ug RNA was reverse transcribed. TCRdb itself ran the immunoSEQ multiplex PCR reads through MiXCR, one entry per CDR3 protein. The sample holds some 190,000 distinct CDR3 sequences, approximately 96% seen once. Germline V gene data show CDR1 as LNHDA and CDR2 as SQIVND (reference sequence). This CDR3 is built from 17 residues. V lost 7 bases to trimming and J lost 2 bases, with 21 bases between them. The data are from a study of CD8 T cells in Susac syndrome.

The genes are TRBV19 and TRBJ2-1, with D unresolved. This sequence originates from a human donor with multiple sclerosis. Source material: CD4+ T cells from PBMCs. The CDR3 DNA reads as TGTGCCAGTACCTATACCTCGGGCAGGCCAGCCTACAATGAGCAGTTCTTC. It codes for CASTYTSGRPAYNEQFF.